The 21 T cell receptor beta chains reported below all come from one sample, sequenced in a study of blood T cell repertoires in COVID-19. Clones were read by immunoSEQ multiplex PCR, and TCRdb kept only the in-frame ones, dropping some. Of roughly 130,000 clones listed, 70% to 85% are singletons. The sample comprised peripheral blood. The receptors were sampled from a woman in her fifties or sixties with acute or convalescent COVID-19.

The chain has TRBV19 and TRBJ1-4, with a possible D match to TRBD1 (5 bases). Germline V gene data show CDR1 as LNHDA and CDR2 as SQIVND (reference sequence). This CDR3 region has 13 residues. V was shortened by 7 bases and J by 6 bases, with 12 bases between the two germline ends. This CDR3 is CASTRDSDEKLFF. DNA for the CDR3: TGTGCCAGTACCCGGGACTCGGATGAAAAACTGTTTTTT.

The rearrangement joins TRBV20-1 to TRBJ1-2; D ambiguous. The CDR3 loop spans 11 amino acids. The V end lost 3 bases, the J end lost 10 bases, and 12 bases lay between the germline ends. Germline loops: CDR1 DFQATT, CDR2 SNEGSKA (reference sequence). The CDR3: CSARADLVYTF. CDR3 nucleotide sequence: TGCAGTGCTAGGGCAGACTTGGTCTACACCTTC.

The CDR3 spells CASWDRGRFQPQHF. The CDR3 DNA follows: TGTGCCAGTTGGGACAGGGGAAGGTTCCAGCCCCAGCATTTT. The chain has TRBV19 and TRBJ1-5; TRBD1 matches at 10 bases. CDR3 length: 14 amino acids. V trimming: 8 bases; J trimming: 7 bases; junction bases outside the gene matches: 8. CDR1 LNHDA and CDR2 SQIVND come from the germline V gene (reference sequence).

The chain uses TRBV2 and TRBJ1-2, with TRBD1 matching 11 bases. The V gene's germline CDR1 is SNHLY and CDR2 FYNNEI. The CDR3 runs to 14 residues. V was pared by 5 bases and J by 6 bases, with 5 bases of the junction left unmatched. CDR3 DNA sequence: TGTGCCAGCAGTCTTCGGACAGGGGGCAATGGCTACACCTTC. The encoded protein is CASSLRTGGNGYTF.

This clone turned up a few times. This chain connects TRBV4-1 to TRBJ1-1; the match to TRBD1 covers 7 bases. With V trimmed by 5 bases and J by 5 bases, 14 bases remained unmatched. This CDR3 spans 16 amino acids. Germline-derived CDR1 and CDR2 are MGHRA and YSYEKL. Written as DNA, the CDR3 is TGCGCCAGCAGCACCAAAATCCCATGGGGACAGACTGAAGCTTTCTTT. Amino acid sequence: CASSTKIPWGQTEAFF.

V gene TRBV5-1 combines with J gene TRBJ2-2, with TRBD1 matching 7 bases. The V gene end was trimmed by 4 bases and the J gene end by 7 bases; junction bases not matched to a gene: 10. CDR1 and CDR2 (germline): SGHRS, YFSETQ. The CDR3 has 15 amino acids. This CDR3 is CASSRRQGFDGELFF. The CDR3 DNA is TGCGCCAGCAGCCGACGACAGGGATTCGACGGGGAGCTGTTTTTT.

This sequence joins TRBV5-1 and TRBJ2-3; D is ambiguous. The CDR3 runs to 15 residues. V lost 2 bases, J lost 1 base, and 11 bases lay in between. Germline lookup yields CDR1 SGHRS and CDR2 YFSETQ. Here the CDR3 reads CASSFGAGGTDTQYF. CDR3 bases: TGCGCCAGCAGCTTTGGAGCCGGTGGCACAGATACGCAGTATTTT.

This clone was counted once. The genes are TRBV7-9 and TRBJ1-5; 7 nucleotides align to TRBD1. CDR1 and CDR2 from the germline V gene are SEHNR and FQNEAQ (reference sequence). V lost 4 bases and J lost 6; bases outside the gene matches: 6. The CDR3 totals 14 residues. In DNA, the CDR3 is TGTGCCAGCAGCTCGACAGGGAATGGTCAGCCCCAGCATTTT. Protein: CASSSTGNGQPQHF.

The CDR3 here is CASSEDRLDNEQFF. The CDR3 region has the DNA TGTGCCAGCAGTGAGGACAGGCTCGACAATGAGCAGTTCTTC. The chain is built from TRBV27 and TRBJ2-1; the match to TRBD1 covers 7 bases. With V trimmed by 5 bases and J by 5 bases, 6 bases remained unmatched. The CDR3 totals 14 residues. The germline V gene has CDR1 MNHEY and CDR2 SMNVEV (reference sequence).

The rearrangement joins TRBV24-1 to TRBJ2-5; D possibly corresponds to TRBD2 (6 bases). Germline CDR1 is KGHDR and CDR2 is SFDVKD. V lost 4 bases and J 7 bases, leaving 15 bases between the germline ends. This CDR3 has 14 amino acids. Here the CDR3 DNA reads TGTGCCACCAGTGACCGGGACTCCCCAAGGACCCAGTACTTC. Translation gives CATSDRDSPRTQYF.

V usage is TRBV4-1 and J usage is TRBJ2-2; 7 bases are a match to TRBD1. Trimming cost V 0 bases and J 0 bases; bases outside gene matches: 7. CDR1 is MGHRA and CDR2 is YSYEKL in the germline V gene. This CDR3 is built from 18 residues. The CDR3 coding sequence is TGCGCCAGCAGCCAAGAGGCAGGGGGTTTCGCGAACACCGGGGAGCTGTTTTTT. Its protein product is CASSQEAGGFANTGELFF.

This clone appeared once. As DNA, the CDR3 is TGTGCCACCAGTGATCCGGCTCAGGAGGTGGGCTACACCTTC. Translated: CATSDPAQEVGYTF. This chain joins TRBV24-1 and TRBJ1-2; no clear D gene. Germline CDR1 and CDR2: KGHDR and SFDVKD. CDR3 size: 14 residues. Trimming cost V 3 bases and J 8 bases, with 15 bases left between them.

The chain couples TRBV5-1 to TRBJ2-5, with D unclear. In germline, CDR1 is SGHRS, CDR2 YFSETQ. Deletions cut 0 bases from V and 5 bases from J, with 11 bases between. The CDR3 has 14 residues. The CDR3, as DNA: TGCGCCAGCAGCTTGGTCAGCACGGAGGAGACCCAGTACTTC. Encoded protein: CASSLVSTEETQYF.

The V gene is TRBV3-1 (or the pseudogene TRBV3-2), the J gene TRBJ1-1, with a tentative D call TRBD1 (5 bases). CDR3 length: 14 residues. Germline values: CDR1 LGHDT, CDR2 YNNKEL (reference sequence). V was pared by 1 base and J by 2 bases, with 8 bases between. This chain's CDR3 is CASSQAGENTEAFF. Here the CDR3 DNA reads TGTGCCAGCAGCCAAGCGGGGGAAAACACTGAAGCTTTCTTT.

The chain joins TRBV12-3 or TRBV12-4 to TRBJ1-1; 7 nucleotides align to TRBD1. The CDR3 consists of 13 residues. The V segment lost 6 bases and the J segment 8 bases; nucleotides outside the gene matches: 9. The CDR3 sequence is CASRSTGTDEAFF. The CDR3 coding sequence is TGTGCCAGCAGATCGACCGGGACAGACGAAGCTTTCTTT.

The table lists this clone with a count of one. J is TRBJ1-1 and V is TRBV30, with D maybe TRBD1 (5 bases). V gave up 2 bases and J gave up 6 bases, with 13 bases separating them. The germline CDR1 and CDR2 sequences are GTSNPN and SVGIG (reference sequence). This CDR3 comprises 13 residues. CDR3 sequence: CAWSPTGGAEAFF. The CDR3 bases are TGTGCCTGGAGTCCAACGGGGGGGGCTGAAGCTTTCTTT.

The V and J genes are TRBV5-1 and TRBJ1-2; TRBD1 might be the D (5 bases). Per the germline V gene, CDR1 is SGHRS and CDR2 is YFSETQ. V shed 3 bases and J shed 7 bases, with 13 bases lying between them. The CDR3 has 13 amino acids. The CDR3 DNA is TGCGCCAGCAGCTGGGGGGAACAGAGTGGCTACACCTTC. Translated, it gives CASSWGEQSGYTF.

This clone appeared a single time. V and J are TRBV15 and TRBJ1-5, with 9 bases identical to TRBD1. Germline CDR1 and CDR2: LNHNV and YYDKDF (reference sequence). This CDR3 contains 14 residues. V shed 5 bases, J shed 7 bases, and the junction held 6 bases outside the gene matches. CDR3 residues: CATSQDRGGQPQHF. CDR3 DNA sequence: TGTGCCACCAGCCAGGACAGGGGCGGACAGCCCCAGCATTTT.

The chain couples TRBV2 to TRBJ1-2; a weak D match, TRBD1 (5 bases). V lost 4 bases to trimming and J lost 5 bases, with 14 bases between them. Germline-derived CDR1 and CDR2 are SNHLY and FYNNEI. CDR3 size: 14 residues. CDR3 DNA: TGTGCCAGCAGTGGGGGGACTTTGGGGTATGGCTACACCTTC. Its protein product is CASSGGTLGYGYTF.

The DNA of the CDR3 is TGTGCCAGCAGTTCGCTCGAGGGTGGGGAGCAGTTCTTC. Its translation is CASSSLEGGEQFF. The V call is TRBV7-3, the J call TRBJ2-1; weak D call: TRBD2 (5 bases). CDR1 is SGHTA, CDR2 FQGTGA, per germline. The CDR3 is 13 amino acids. Trimming pared 6 bases from V and 10 bases from J, leaving 16 bases between. The full variable domain, its missing parts supplied by reference TRBV7-3 and TRBJ2-1, is GAGVSQTPSNKVTEKGKYVELRCDPISGHTALYWYRQSLGQGPEFLIYFQGTGAADDSGLPNDRFFAVRPEGSVSTLKIQRTERGDSAVYLCASSSLEGGEQFFGPGTRLTVL.

V gene TRBV11-2 combines with J gene TRBJ1-1; the match to TRBD1 covers 9 bases. The germline CDR1 and CDR2 sequences are SGHAT and FQNNGV. Trimming at V came to 3 bases and at J to 4 bases, leaving 3 bases not matched to a gene. The CDR3 length is 14 residues. DNA for the CDR3: TGTGCCAGCAGCTTCAACAGGGGGCCCACTGAAGCTTTCTTT. Residues: CASSFNRGPTEAFF.